These 20 T cell receptor beta chains were all obtained from the same sample, sequenced in a study of human T cells and chemical hapten exposure. This sample's time point: patch test 3, about 24 weeks after DPC sensitization. This sample's treatment: therapeutic diphenylcyclopropenone sensitization with weekly scalp DPC. MiXCR was run by TCRdb on the RACE reads, yielding one entry per CDR3 protein. The data show over 55,000 distinct CDR3 sequences, 9.5% to 15% seen once. Sample: whole blood, taken in connection with sensitization to the hapten diphenylcyclopropenone (DPC). All receptors come from a man aged 25-45 years with alopecia areata. Some clones in this sample may be carry-over from other donors' samples.

This clonotype occurred a few times. The chain links TRBV7-9 to TRBJ1-3, with a weak D call TRBD1 (6 bases). Germline CDR1 SEHNR, CDR2 FQNEAQ (reference sequence). V was shortened by 5 bases and J by 0 bases, with 11 bases between the two germline ends. The CDR3 has 15 residues. The CDR3 DNA reads TGTGCCAGCAGCCCACAGGGCAACTCTGGAAACACCATATATTTT. Translation gives CASSPQGNSGNTIYF.

This clonotype is a singleton in its sample. The chain has TRBV7-2 and TRBJ1-5, with TRBD1 as a possible D gene (6 bases). The CDR3 contains 14 residues. Deletions cut 0 bases from V and 4 bases from J, with 7 bases between. Germline CDR1 reads SGHTA; CDR2 reads FQGNSA. CDR3 sequence (DNA): TGTGCCAGCAGCTTAGCCAGGGGTAATCAGCCCCAGCATTTT. This gives the protein CASSLARGNQPQHF.

This clonotype has a count of ten or more. The gene calls are TRBV5-1 and TRBJ1-1; D remains unclear. The germline V gene encodes CDR1 SGHRS and CDR2 YFSETQ. The CDR3 totals 14 residues. Trimming removed 4 bases at V and 4 bases at J, with 14 bases between. The CDR3 DNA is TGCGCCAGCAGCGCCAACCCAGGAGGCACTGAAGCTTTCTTT. Translation: CASSANPGGTEAFF.

The sample holds many counts of this clonotype. This chain joins TRBV18 and TRBJ1-3; possible D gene TRBD1, 5 bases. Between the trimmed V and J ends, which lost 3 bases and 4 bases, there was a span of 13 bases. Germline lookup yields CDR1 KGHSH and CDR2 LQKENI. The CDR3 contains 15 residues. CDR3 region: CASSPQGSGGNTIYF. The CDR3 DNA reads TGTGCCAGCTCACCTCAGGGTTCCGGCGGAAACACCATATATTTT.

This clonotype was seen at least ten times. The CDR3 here is CASTRWELFHSTDTQYF. DNA of the CDR3: TGTGCCAGCACTCGCTGGGAGCTCTTCCATAGCACAGATACGCAGTATTTT. This chain connects TRBV12-3 or TRBV12-4 to TRBJ2-3; tentative D call: TRBD2 (5 bases). The CDR3 is 17 amino acids. Trimming cost V 7 bases and J 0 bases, with 20 bases left between them.

With regard to this clonotype: The germline gene is not matched at one end of the junction; a read error may be the cause. V gene TRBV6-5 combines with J gene TRBJ1-3; no firm D call. This CDR3 contains 14 residues. The V gene's germline CDR1 is MNHEY and CDR2 SVGAGI. The CDR3 sequence: CASRYWRSGNTIYF. CDR3 sequence (DNA): TGTGCCAGCAGATACTGGCGCTCTGGAAACACCATATATTTT.

This chain joins TRBV5-1 and TRBJ2-2; D is unresolved. The CDR3 sequence is 12 residues long. Looked up from germline, CDR1 is SGHRS and CDR2 is YFSETQ. V lost 3 bases to trimming and J lost 3 bases, with 3 bases between them. DNA of the CDR3: TGCGCCAGCAGCTCTGACACCGGGGAGCTGTTTTTT. Protein product: CASSSDTGELFF. The variable domain in full, with the rest retrieved from reference TRBV5-1 and TRBJ2-2, is KAGVTQTPRYLIKTRGQQVTLSCSPISGHRSVSWYQQTPGQGLQFLFEYFSETQRNKGNFPGRFSGRQFSNSRSEMNVSTLELGDSALYLCASSSDTGELFFGEGSRLTVL.

In this sample, this clonotype turned up a few times. The V call is TRBV12-3 or TRBV12-4, the J call TRBJ2-7, with D uncertain. CDR3 length: 12 amino acids. V shed 4 bases and J shed 8 bases, with 12 bases lying between them. Here the CDR3 DNA reads TGTGCCAGCAGTTCCTCGTCTTACCAGCAGTACTTC. Translation: CASSSSSYQQYF.

This rearrangement joins TRBV6-5 to TRBJ2-6; D is uncertain. V was clipped by 11 bases and J by 0 bases, with 8 bases between them. This CDR3 contains 13 residues. CDR1 and CDR2 from the germline V gene are MNHEY and SVGAGI. The CDR3 coding sequence is TGTGCCCGTGTCTGCTCTGGGGCCAACGTCCTGACTTTC. Translated: CARVCSGANVLTF.

V is TRBV5-4 and J is TRBJ2-5; D is uncertain. The CDR3 runs to 15 residues. Trimming stripped 2 bases from V and 1 base from J, with 12 bases between. The germline V gene has CDR1 SGHNT and CDR2 YYREEE (reference sequence). CDR3 sequence reads: CASSLSTVVQETQYF. The CDR3 nucleotides are TGTGCCAGCAGCTTAAGTACAGTGGTCCAAGAGACCCAGTACTTC.

A few counts support this clonotype. The rearrangement joins TRBV20-1 to TRBJ2-1; 7 nucleotides line up with TRBD2. The CDR3 sequence is 15 residues long. Trimming cost V 4 bases and J 7 bases; bases outside gene matches: 13. The germline V gene encodes CDR1 DFQATT and CDR2 SNEGSKA (reference sequence). DNA for the CDR3: TGCAGTGCTATTATGGGCCTAGCGGCTGGGAATGAGCAGTTCTTC. It specifies CSAIMGLAAGNEQFF.

The chain is built from TRBV12-3 or TRBV12-4 and TRBJ1-3; D call uncertain. The CDR3 covers 12 residues. V lost 5 bases and J lost 7, with 9 bases in between. DNA for the CDR3: TGTGCCAGCAGTATCCGGGCGAACACCATATATTTT. Residues: CASSIRANTIYF.

The V and J genes are TRBV9 and TRBJ1-1; no firm D call. Germline lookup yields CDR1 SGDLS and CDR2 YYNGEE. The CDR3 totals 13 residues. V shed 0 bases and J shed 5 bases, with 8 bases lying between them. The CDR3 DNA reads as TGTGCCAGCAGCGTAGACTGGGGAACTGAAGCTTTCTTT. This gives the protein CASSVDWGTEAFF.

This clonotype came up many times. The CDR3 loop reads CASWVKQSSYNEQFF. In nucleotides, the CDR3 is TGTGCCAGCTGGGTAAAACAGTCTTCCTACAATGAGCAGTTCTTC. This chain joins TRBV7-9 and TRBJ2-1; D remains unclear. Germline assignment: CDR1 SEHNR and CDR2 FQNEAQ (reference sequence). V was pared by 8 bases and J by 1 base, with 15 bases between. CDR3 length equals 15 residues. Full variable domain (remainder filled in from reference TRBV7-9 and TRBJ2-1): DTGVSQNPRHKITKRGQNVTFRCDPISEHNRLYWYRQTLGQGPEFLTYFQNEAQLEKSRLLSDRFSAERPKGSFSTLEIQRTEQGDSAMYLCASWVKQSSYNEQFFGPGTRLTVL.

This clonotype appeared many times. This chain joins TRBV15 and TRBJ2-1; the match to TRBD1 covers 8 bases. V lost 0 bases to trimming and J lost 15 bases; unmatched junction nucleotides: 16. The CDR3 runs to 16 residues. Germline assignment: CDR1 LNHNV and CDR2 YYDKDF (reference sequence). The CDR3 protein is CATSRDRSRSRTGTFF. The CDR3 coding sequence is TGTGCCACCAGCAGAGATCGGAGTCGGTCTAGGACAGGGACGTTCTTC. Drawing the rest from reference TRBV15 and TRBJ2-1, the complete variable domain is DAMVIQNPRYQVTQFGKPVTLSCSQTLNHNVMYWYQQKSSQAPKLLFHYYDKDFNNEADTPDNFQSRRPNTSFCFLDIRSPGLGDTAMYLCATSRDRSRSRTGTFFGPGTRLTVL.

This clonotype has ten or more counts. The J gene is TRBJ2-7, the V gene TRBV4-3; D remains unclear. Germline CDR1 and CDR2: LGHNA and YSLEER. Trimming left V 1 base short and J 3 bases short, with 13 bases between. This CDR3 has 15 amino acids. The DNA of the CDR3 is TGCGCCAGCAGCCAAGTAGGCCAGGCCGACTACGAGCAGTACTTC. Translating gives CASSQVGQADYEQYF.

This clonotype was observed a few times. The V call is TRBV9, the J call TRBJ1-2, with 7 bases fitting TRBD1. J was trimmed by 2 bases and V by 3 bases; bases with no gene match: 4. The CDR3 extends over 14 amino acids. The germline V gene has CDR1 SGDLS and CDR2 YYNGEE. In nucleotides, the CDR3 is TGTGCCAGCAGCGCGGGACAGCACAACTATGGCTACACCTTC. Translated, it gives CASSAGQHNYGYTF.

This clonotype was seen many times. This chain connects TRBV7-9 to TRBJ2-5, with D maybe TRBD2 (6 bases). V was trimmed by 5 bases and J by 4 bases, leaving 17 bases between them. Germline lookup yields CDR1 SEHNR and CDR2 FQNEAQ (reference sequence). The CDR3 covers 15 residues. CDR3 sequence reads: CASSPTLLAPETQYF. The CDR3, as DNA: TGTGCCAGCAGCCCGACCTTACTAGCCCCAGAGACCCAGTACTTC. The full variable domain, with the rest looked up from reference TRBV7-9 and TRBJ2-5, is DTGVSQNPRHKITKRGQNVTFRCDPISEHNRLYWYRQTLGQGPEFLTYFQNEAQLEKSRLLSDRFSAERPKGSFSTLEIQRTEQGDSAMYLCASSPTLLAPETQYFGPGTRLLVL.

The chain employs TRBV5-4 and TRBJ1-1, with 9 bases aligning to TRBD1. From germline, CDR1 is SGHNT and CDR2 YYREEE (reference sequence). V was pared by 4 bases and J by 1 base, with 5 bases of the junction left unmatched. This CDR3 contains 15 residues. The CDR3 nucleotides read TGTGCCAGCAGCCCCCGGACAGGGGAGAACACTGAAGCTTTCTTT. Its translation: CASSPRTGENTEAFF.

The chain recombines TRBV7-9 with TRBJ2-7; 8 bases map to TRBD1. The length of the CDR3 is 15 residues. Germline CDR1 and CDR2: SEHNR and FQNEAQ (reference sequence). With 1 base clipped from V and 6 bases from J, the junction kept 8 bases outside the gene matches. The CDR3, as DNA: TGTGCCAGCAGCTTAGATCAGGGGGCGAAAGTCGAGCAGTACTTC. It codes for CASSLDQGAKVEQYF.